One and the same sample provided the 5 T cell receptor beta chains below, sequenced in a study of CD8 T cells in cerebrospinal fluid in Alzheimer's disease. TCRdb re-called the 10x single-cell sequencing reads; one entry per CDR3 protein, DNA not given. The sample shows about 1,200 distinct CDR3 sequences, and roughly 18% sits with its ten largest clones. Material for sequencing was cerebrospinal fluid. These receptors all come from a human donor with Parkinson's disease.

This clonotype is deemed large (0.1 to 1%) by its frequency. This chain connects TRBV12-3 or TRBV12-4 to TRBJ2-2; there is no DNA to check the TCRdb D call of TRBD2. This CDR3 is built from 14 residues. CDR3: CASRKGTFTGELFF.

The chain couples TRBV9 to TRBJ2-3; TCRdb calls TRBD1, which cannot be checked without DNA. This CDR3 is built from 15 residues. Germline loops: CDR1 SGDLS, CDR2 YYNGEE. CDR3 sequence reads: CASSVAGAPADTQYF.

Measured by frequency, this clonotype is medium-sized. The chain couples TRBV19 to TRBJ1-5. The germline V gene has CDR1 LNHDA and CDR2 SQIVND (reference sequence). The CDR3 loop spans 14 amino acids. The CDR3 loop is CASTKWQSNQPQHF.

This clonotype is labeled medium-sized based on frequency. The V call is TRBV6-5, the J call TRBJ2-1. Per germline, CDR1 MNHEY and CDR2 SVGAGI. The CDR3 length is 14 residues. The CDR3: CASSRTFAGNEQFF.

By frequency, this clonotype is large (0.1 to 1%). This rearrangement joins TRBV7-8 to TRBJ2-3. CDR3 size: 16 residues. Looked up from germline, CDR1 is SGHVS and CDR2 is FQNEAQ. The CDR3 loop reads CASSLAGVSSTDTQYF. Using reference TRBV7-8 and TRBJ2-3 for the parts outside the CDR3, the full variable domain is GAGVSQSPRYKVAKRGQDVALRCDPISGHVSLFWYQQALGQGPEFLTYFQNEAQLDKSGLPSDRFFAERPEGSVSTLKIQRTQQEDSAVYLCASSLAGVSSTDTQYFGPGTRLTVL.